The next 6 T cell receptor beta chains were all read from a single sample in a study of regulatory T cells in long-lasting Graves disease. CDR3 regions were amplified by Arm-PCR using iRepertoire HTBI primers to build TCR beta libraries. TCRdb itself ran the multiplex PCR reads through MiXCR, one entry per CDR3 protein. The sample yields some 340,000 distinct CDR3 sequences, roughly 25% seen once. Documented time point: persistent/refractory GD, antithyroid drugs over 5 years with positive TRAb. RNA from PBMCs was the source of the TCR library. The material sequenced was peripheral blood mononuclear cells (PBMCs), taken when the disease was refractory, from a patient treated with antithyroid drugs. The source is a middle-aged woman with Graves disease.

This rearrangement joins TRBV4-1 to TRBJ2-7; D may be TRBD2 (6 bases). Trimming took off 4 bases at V and 7 bases at J, with 17 bases between the two ends. Per the germline V gene, CDR1 is MGHRA and CDR2 is YSYEKL. The CDR3 is 14 amino acids. The CDR3 DNA reads TGCGCCAGCAGCCCCGGACTATTCAGGCGAGAGCAGTACTTC. This translates into CASSPGLFRREQYF.

This clonotype was picked up many times. This chain links TRBV19 with TRBJ2-7, with TRBD2 matching 10 bases. V was clipped by 3 bases and J by 0 bases; unmatched bases: 2. The CDR3 runs to 15 residues. CDR1 LNHDA and CDR2 SQIVND come from the germline V gene (reference sequence). This CDR3 reads CASSILAGASYEQYF. CDR3 sequence (DNA): TGTGCCAGTAGTATCCTAGCGGGGGCCTCCTACGAGCAGTACTTC. Together with reference TRBV19 and TRBJ2-7, the CDR3 gives the full variable domain: DGGITQSPKYLFRKEGQNVTLSCEQNLNHDAMYWYRQDPGQGLRLIYYSQIVNDFQKGDIAEGYSVSREKKESFPLTVTSAQKNPTAFYLCASSILAGASYEQYFGPGTRLTVT.

The chain combines TRBV6-1 with TRBJ2-2, with 9 bases lining up with TRBD2. The germline CDR1 and CDR2 sequences are MNHNS and SASEGT. V dropped 6 bases and J dropped 5; count of bases not matched to a gene: 4. This CDR3 comprises 14 residues. This CDR3 is CASRVAGDTGELFF. DNA for the CDR3: TGTGCCAGCAGAGTAGCGGGAGATACCGGGGAGCTGTTTTTT.

A few counts support this clonotype. V gene TRBV27 combines with J gene TRBJ2-7, with D perhaps TRBD1 or TRBD2 (5 bases each). This CDR3 has 13 amino acids. In germline, CDR1 is MNHEY, CDR2 SMNVEV (reference sequence). V lost 4 bases, J lost 6 bases, and 13 bases lay in between. As DNA, the CDR3 is TGTGCCAGCAGTTCGGGGCACGAGGGCGAGCAGTACTTC. Its translation: CASSSGHEGEQYF.

This chain joins TRBV6-1 and TRBJ2-2, with D perhaps TRBD1 (5 bases). With 6 bases removed from V and 1 base from J, the gap between germline ends came to 9 bases. Germline V gives CDR1 MNHNS, CDR2 SASEGT. CDR3 length: 14 residues. The CDR3 region is CASRGDLNTGELFF. CDR3 nucleotides: TGTGCCAGCAGAGGGGATTTGAACACCGGGGAGCTGTTTTTT.

This clonotype came up a few times. This chain joins TRBV13 and TRBJ2-7; D gene unclear. The V end lost 0 bases, the J end lost 5 bases, and 11 bases lay between the germline ends. Germline CDR1 is PRHDT and CDR2 is FYEKMQ (reference sequence). The CDR3 consists of 14 residues. The chain's CDR3 is CASSLGIGVDEQYF. CDR3 sequence (DNA): TGTGCCAGCAGCTTAGGAATAGGCGTTGACGAGCAGTACTTC.